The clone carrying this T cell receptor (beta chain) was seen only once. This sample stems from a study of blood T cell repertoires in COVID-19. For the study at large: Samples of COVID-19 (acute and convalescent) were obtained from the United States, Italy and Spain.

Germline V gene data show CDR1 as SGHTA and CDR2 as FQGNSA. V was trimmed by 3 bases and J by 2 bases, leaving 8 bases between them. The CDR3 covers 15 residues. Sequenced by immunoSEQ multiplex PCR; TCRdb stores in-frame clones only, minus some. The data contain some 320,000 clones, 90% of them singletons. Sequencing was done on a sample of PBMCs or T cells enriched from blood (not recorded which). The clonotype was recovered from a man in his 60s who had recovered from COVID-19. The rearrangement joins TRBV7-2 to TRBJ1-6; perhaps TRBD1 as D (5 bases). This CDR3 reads CASSFRGTYNSPLHF. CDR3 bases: TGTGCCAGCAGCTTTAGGGGCACCTATAATTCACCCCTCCACTTT.